The 6 T cell receptor beta chains listed next were all sequenced from one sample in a study of blood T cells in healthy people across ages. A J-beta primer mix and a sample-barcoded 5' primer were used in a second PCR of roughly 7 to 12 cycles. TCRdb reprocessed the 5' RACE reads via MiXCR and lists one record per CDR3 protein. The table lists approximately 1.5 million distinct CDR3 sequences, around 40% of them singletons. Sequences were obtained from blood. All receptors derive from a woman aged 18-29 years in good health.

The DNA for the CDR3 is TGTGCCAGCACCAGGTCCCGGGACAGGTTTGCAACTAATGAAAAACTGTTTTTT. Amino acids: CASTRSRDRFATNEKLFF. The rearrangement joins TRBV3-1 to TRBJ1-4; the match to TRBD1 covers 8 bases. The germline V gene has CDR1 LGHDT and CDR2 YNNKEL (reference sequence). The CDR3 is made up of 18 amino acids. The V gene end was trimmed by 7 bases and the J gene end by 0 bases; junction bases not matched to a gene: 13.

This clonotype appeared a few times. The rearrangement links TRBV20-1 to TRBJ1-1; unclear D gene. Germline values: CDR1 DFQATT, CDR2 SNEGSKA (reference sequence). V lost 1 base, J lost 13 bases, and 10 bases lay in between. This CDR3 has 10 residues. The chain's CDR3 is CSARAVHDFF. The CDR3 DNA is TGCAGTGCTAGAGCGGTTCACGATTTCTTT.

This clonotype was found a few times. This sequence joins TRBV20-1 and TRBJ2-3; D not resolved. Germline loops: CDR1 DFQATT, CDR2 SNEGSKA (reference sequence). This CDR3 is 15 amino acids long. Deletions cut 3 bases from V and 4 bases from J, with 17 bases between. The CDR3 sequence is CSASARQGGADTQYF. The CDR3 DNA reads as TGCAGTGCTAGCGCTCGTCAAGGTGGAGCAGATACGCAGTATTTT.

The CDR3, as DNA: TGTGCCAGCGGTGGACAGGGAATTTCTGGGGCCAACGTCCTGACTTTC. The encoded protein is CASGGQGISGANVLTF. The gene calls are TRBV6-2 or TRBV6-3 and TRBJ2-6; 8 nucleotides match TRBD1. The CDR3 loop spans 16 amino acids. V was clipped by 8 bases and J by 1 base; unmatched bases: 7. Germline V lookup: CDR1 MNHEY, CDR2 SVGEGT.

Turning to this clonotype: The junction departs from germline at one end; a sequencing error may be responsible. V and J are TRBV12-3 or TRBV12-4 and TRBJ1-5; TRBD1 matches at 10 bases. The CDR3 runs 17 residues. This CDR3 reads CAGSPTGGGGGNQPQHF. The CDR3 coding sequence is TGTGCCGGCAGTCCGACAGGGGGCGGAGGGGGCAATCAGCCCCAGCATTTT.

J is TRBJ1-4 and V is TRBV9; possible D gene TRBD1, 6 bases. The CDR3 is 17 amino acids. Trimming left V 3 bases short and J 2 bases short, with 17 bases between. Germline V gene data show CDR1 as SGDLS and CDR2 as YYNGEE. The CDR3 here is CASSGPSGAGTNEKLFF. The CDR3 DNA sequence: TGTGCCAGCAGCGGACCTTCGGGGGCAGGGACTAATGAAAAACTGTTTTTT.